This section outlines one TCR beta chain sequence together with its context. Its specificity is unknown. Sequencing was performed with immunoSEQ multiplex PCR; in TCRdb, only in-frame clones are kept and a portion is missing. The sample comprises over 130,000 clones, approximately 90% of which are singletons, and 4% to 5% rests with the top ten. This entry is derived from a study of T cell responses to AZD1222 COVID-19 vaccine. The overall study: Both about-4-week and about-12-week second-dose recipients were combined.

Whole-study findings and limits: Without day 14 samples, only post-peak T cell repertoires were studied. Donors were chiefly white British, with a greater number of females, and clonal diversity was perhaps underestimated. There were vaccine-associated CD4 TCRs across spike, dominant at 160-218 and 743-854.

The germline gives CDR1 GTSNPN, CDR2 SVGIG (reference sequence). Trimming at V came to 4 bases and at J to 1 base, leaving 8 bases not matched to a gene. This CDR3 comprises 15 residues. V is TRBV30 and J is TRBJ2-7, with 9 bases matching TRBD1. The material sequenced was peripheral blood, taken on day 0 of AZD1222 vaccination. This receptor was obtained from an adult in good health. DNA of the CDR3: TGTGCCTGGAACCACAGGGGGCGGCCTTCCTACGAGCAGTACTTC. Translating gives CAWNHRGRPSYEQYF.